These T cell receptor beta chains were read from a single sample in a study of T cells in Graves' hyperthyroidism and ophthalmopathy. TCRdb recomputed calls from the multiplex PCR reads with MiXCR, one row per CDR3 protein. The profile shows about 380,000 distinct CDR3 sequences, approximately 17% of them singletons. Sequenced input: blood. The receptors shown here come from a man younger than 35 with Graves' ophthalmopathy. Each CDR3 is given without its conserved first and last residue. A D gene is named only where the DNA matches it firmly.

j_call: TRBJ2-5; d_call: .; v_call: TRBV18; cdr3_aa: ATRMAGETQY
j_call: TRBJ1-1; d_call: .; v_call: TRBV3-1; cdr3_aa: ASSQEYLNTEAF
j_call: TRBJ2-7; d_call: .; v_call: TRBV3-1; cdr3_aa: ASSQGGARQY
j_call: TRBJ2-7; d_call: .; v_call: TRBV20-1; cdr3_aa: SARRVYEQY
j_call: TRBJ2-7; d_call: .; v_call: TRBV6-6; cdr3_aa: ASSYSKSGSGPAVEQY
j_call: TRBJ1-2; d_call: .; v_call: TRBV28; cdr3_aa: ASSLEPGATANYGYT
j_call: TRBJ1-4; d_call: TRBD1; v_call: TRBV7-3; cdr3_aa: ASSPFTGGVEKLF
j_call: TRBJ2-1; d_call: .; v_call: TRBV15; cdr3_aa: ATSSSAERFYNEQF
j_call: TRBJ2-5; d_call: TRBD2; v_call: TRBV5-8; cdr3_aa: ASSSSGGMETQY
j_call: TRBJ2-7; d_call: .; v_call: TRBV5-1; cdr3_aa: ASSLRAGNHEQY
j_call: TRBJ2-5; d_call: TRBD2; v_call: TRBV7-9; cdr3_aa: ASSSVGGLADQETQY
j_call: TRBJ2-2; d_call: .; v_call: TRBV2; cdr3_aa: ASSPPTGTNTGELF
j_call: TRBJ1-4; d_call: .; v_call: TRBV18; cdr3_aa: ASSPPRRGVSEKLF
j_call: TRBJ2-7; d_call: TRBD2; v_call: TRBV19; cdr3_aa: ASSSGLAGGSYEQY
j_call: TRBJ2-3; d_call: .; v_call: TRBV6-1; cdr3_aa: ASSDTGIGTDTQY
j_call: TRBJ1-2; d_call: TRBD1; v_call: TRBV7-9; cdr3_aa: ASSPTGDLANYGYT
j_call: TRBJ1-1; d_call: .; v_call: TRBV5-6; cdr3_aa: ASSLRQIPEAF
j_call: TRBJ1-2; d_call: .; v_call: TRBV11-2; cdr3_aa: ASSPTGSYGYT
j_call: TRBJ1-1; d_call: .; v_call: TRBV29-1; cdr3_aa: STTGRMNTEAF
j_call: TRBJ2-7; d_call: .; v_call: TRBV20-1; cdr3_aa: SAYPDNSYEQY
j_call: TRBJ1-6; d_call: .; v_call: TRBV3-1; cdr3_aa: ASSLGEGPSPLH
j_call: TRBJ1-2; d_call: .; v_call: TRBV7-9; cdr3_aa: ASSLVGTNSYT
j_call: TRBJ2-5; d_call: .; v_call: TRBV24-1; cdr3_aa: ATSDPLYQETQY
j_call: TRBJ1-1; d_call: .; v_call: TRBV7-8; cdr3_aa: ASSYGTSMNTEAF
j_call: TRBJ2-5; d_call: .; v_call: TRBV20-1; cdr3_aa: SARDTAGETQY
j_call: TRBJ2-3; d_call: TRBD2; v_call: TRBV3-1; cdr3_aa: ASSQGLAGGRGDTQY
j_call: TRBJ2-3; d_call: TRBD2; v_call: TRBV3-1; cdr3_aa: ASSPAMSSGKLTDTQY
j_call: TRBJ2-7; d_call: .; v_call: TRBV6-5; cdr3_aa: ASSYRQSYEQY
j_call: TRBJ2-1; d_call: .; v_call: TRBV6-2/TRBV6-3; cdr3_aa: ASSYSWEQF
j_call: TRBJ2-1; d_call: TRBD2; v_call: TRBV5-1; cdr3_aa: ASSPPLAGPYNEQF
j_call: TRBJ1-2; d_call: TRBD1; v_call: TRBV3-1; cdr3_aa: ASSQGTPGQDYGYT
j_call: TRBJ1-6; d_call: TRBD1; v_call: TRBV5-1; cdr3_aa: ASSEGQESSPLH
j_call: TRBJ2-7; d_call: TRBD1; v_call: TRBV6-1; cdr3_aa: ASSGTGGATDEQY
j_call: TRBJ2-7; d_call: TRBD1; v_call: TRBV6-1; cdr3_aa: ASSRPGQGYEQY
j_call: TRBJ2-3; d_call: .; v_call: TRBV4-1; cdr3_aa: ASSQDLASGWGYDTQY
j_call: TRBJ1-2; d_call: TRBD1; v_call: TRBV29-1; cdr3_aa: SVGATGDGNYGYT
j_call: TRBJ1-2; d_call: .; v_call: TRBV5-1; cdr3_aa: ASSLEGLGYT
j_call: TRBJ1-5; d_call: .; v_call: TRBV12-3/TRBV12-4; cdr3_aa: ASSLLSYSDQPQH
j_call: TRBJ2-1; d_call: .; v_call: TRBV5-1; cdr3_aa: ASSVDNPSSYNEQF
j_call: TRBJ1-1; d_call: .; v_call: TRBV20-1; cdr3_aa: SARDAEKGTETF